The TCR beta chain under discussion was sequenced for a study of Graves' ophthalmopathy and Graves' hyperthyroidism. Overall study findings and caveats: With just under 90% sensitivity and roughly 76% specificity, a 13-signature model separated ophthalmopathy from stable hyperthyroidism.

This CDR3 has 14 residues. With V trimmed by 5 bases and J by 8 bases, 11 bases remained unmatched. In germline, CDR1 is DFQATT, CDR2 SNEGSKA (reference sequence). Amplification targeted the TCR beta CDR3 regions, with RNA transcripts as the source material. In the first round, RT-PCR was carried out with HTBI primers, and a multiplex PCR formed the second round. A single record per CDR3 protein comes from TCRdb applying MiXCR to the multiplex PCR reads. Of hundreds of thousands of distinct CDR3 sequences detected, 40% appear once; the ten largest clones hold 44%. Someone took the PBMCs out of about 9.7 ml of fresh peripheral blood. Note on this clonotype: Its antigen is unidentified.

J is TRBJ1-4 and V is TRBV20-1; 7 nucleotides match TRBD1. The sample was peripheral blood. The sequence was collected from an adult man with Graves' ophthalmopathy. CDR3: CSAARRQGGEKLFF. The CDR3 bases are TGCAGTGCTGCGAGGCGCCAGGGGGGCGAAAAACTGTTTTTT.